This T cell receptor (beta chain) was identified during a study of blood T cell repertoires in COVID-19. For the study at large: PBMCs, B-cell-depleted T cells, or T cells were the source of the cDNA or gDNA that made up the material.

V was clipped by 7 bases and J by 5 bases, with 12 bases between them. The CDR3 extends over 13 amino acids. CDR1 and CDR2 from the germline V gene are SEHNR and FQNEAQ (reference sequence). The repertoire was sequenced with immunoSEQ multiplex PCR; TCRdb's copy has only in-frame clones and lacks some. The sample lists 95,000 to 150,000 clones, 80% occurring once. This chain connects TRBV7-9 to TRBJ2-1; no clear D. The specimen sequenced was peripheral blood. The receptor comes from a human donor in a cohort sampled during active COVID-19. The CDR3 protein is CASKARWDNEQFF. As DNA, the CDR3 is TGTGCCAGCAAGGCTAGGTGGGACAATGAGCAGTTCTTC.